This entry lists 10 T cell receptor beta chains sequenced from one sample in a study of breast tumors, draining lymph nodes, adjacent tissues. Breast cancer patients provided tissue from their axillary draining lymph nodes. TCRdb reprocessed the multiplex PCR reads via MiXCR and lists one record per CDR3 protein. In the table there are 150,000 to 200,000 distinct CDR3 sequences, around a third of which are singletons. Specimen: axillary lymph node tissue. These receptors came from a female donor with breast cancer. Some clones in this sample may be carry-over from other donors' samples.

This chain uses TRBV20-1 with TRBJ2-3, with 11 bases fitting TRBD2. Losses at the gene ends were 6 bases for V and 11 bases for J; bases not matched to a gene: 13. The germline V gene has CDR1 DFQATT and CDR2 SNEGSKA (reference sequence). This CDR3 contains 14 residues. DNA for the CDR3: TGCAGTGCAGCTACTAGCGGGGGCCCCTCCGAGCAGTATTTT. Its translation is CSAATSGGPSEQYF.

This clonotype appeared many times. This rearrangement joins TRBV20-1 to TRBJ1-4; TRBD1 matches at 7 bases. The CDR3 covers 17 residues. From germline, CDR1 is DFQATT and CDR2 SNEGSKA (reference sequence). With 6 bases clipped from V and 4 bases from J, the junction kept 17 bases outside the gene matches. The CDR3 protein is CSARSLSTGTVNEKLFF. In nucleotides, the CDR3 is TGCAGTGCCCGCTCCTTATCGACCGGGACAGTTAATGAAAAACTGTTTTTT.

This clonotype showed up just a few times. The chain recombines TRBV3-1 with TRBJ2-1, with D possibly being TRBD1 (6 bases). CDR1 and CDR2 from the germline V gene are LGHDT and YNNKEL (reference sequence). The CDR3 contains 13 residues. Trimming removed 5 bases at V and 7 bases at J, with 12 bases between. The CDR3 coding sequence is TGTGCCAGCAGCTTTACACAGGGTAATGAGCAGTTCTTC. Encoded protein: CASSFTQGNEQFF.

This clonotype was seen only once. The rearrangement joins TRBV7-9 to TRBJ1-6; possible D gene TRBD1, 6 bases. V lost 5 bases and J 9 bases, leaving 14 bases between the germline ends. In germline, CDR1 is SEHNR, CDR2 FQNEAQ (reference sequence). The CDR3 is 14 amino acids. The CDR3: CASSPGKGGSPLHF. The CDR3, as DNA: TGTGCCAGCAGCCCCGGGAAAGGGGGTTCACCCCTCCACTTT.

Concerning this clonotype: One base away lies a much larger clone, so this may be a sequencing read error. This rearrangement joins TRBV5-1 to TRBJ2-1; 11 positions agree with TRBD1. The CDR3 extends over 13 amino acids. Per germline, CDR1 SGHRS and CDR2 YFSETQ. Trimming at V came to 3 bases and at J to 13 bases, leaving 6 bases not matched to a gene. The CDR3 nucleotides read TGCGCCAGCAGCTGGACAGGGGGCGAGGACCAGTTCTTC. This translates into CASSWTGGEDQFF.

This clonotype came up a few times. This chain links TRBV6-5 with TRBJ2-2, with TRBD1 as a possible D gene (5 bases). V gave up 0 bases and J gave up 7 bases, with 21 bases separating them. Looked up from germline, CDR1 is MNHEY and CDR2 is SVGAGI. The CDR3 has 18 amino acids. The CDR3, as DNA: TGTGCCAGCAGTTACTCCTATGCTTTCGACAGTGGACACGGGGAGCTGTTTTTT. Its protein product is CASSYSYAFDSGHGELFF.

Ten or more counts support this clonotype. The chain recombines TRBV7-3 with TRBJ2-2; 11 bases are a match to TRBD2. From germline, CDR1 is SGHTA and CDR2 FQGTGA. The CDR3 totals 16 residues. J was trimmed by 6 bases and V by 1 base; bases with no gene match: 4. CDR3 coding DNA: TGTGCCAGCAGCTTAAACCGACTAGCGGGGTCCGGGGAGCTGTTTTTT. Amino acids: CASSLNRLAGSGELFF.

This clonotype was detected a few times. The V and J genes are TRBV6-2 or TRBV6-3 and TRBJ1-2, with 9 bases matching TRBD1. Germline V gene lookup returns CDR1 MNHEY and CDR2 SVGEGT. This CDR3 spans 15 amino acids. Germline trimming cut 5 bases from V and 6 bases from J; bases unmatched to any gene: 10. CDR3 region: CASSASGTGMNGYTF. In DNA form, the CDR3 reads TGTGCCAGCAGTGCTAGCGGGACAGGGATGAATGGCTACACCTTC.

The V call is TRBV27, the J call TRBJ1-5; D might be TRBD1 (6 bases). The CDR3 is 16 residues long. The germline V gene has CDR1 MNHEY and CDR2 SMNVEV (reference sequence). Deletions cut 5 bases from V and 5 bases from J, with 19 bases between. This chain's CDR3 is CASSPTSDSLHQPQHF. CDR3 DNA: TGTGCCAGCAGTCCCACCTCGGACAGCCTCCATCAGCCCCAGCATTTT.

This clonotype appeared many times. This rearrangement joins TRBV2 to TRBJ2-6, with D unresolved. CDR3 length equals 14 residues. Germline V CDR1 and CDR2: SNHLY, FYNNEI. Trimming stripped 8 bases from V and 0 bases from J, with 8 bases between. The DNA of the CDR3 is TGTGCCAGCCTACAGTTCTCTGGGGCCAACGTCCTGACTTTC. Translating gives CASLQFSGANVLTF. The entire variable domain, with the rest obtained from reference TRBV2 and TRBJ2-6, is as follows: EPEVTQTPSHQVTQMGQEVILRCVPISNHLYFYWYRQILGQKVEFLVSFYNNEISEKSEIFDDQFSVERPDGSNFTLKIRSTKLEDSAMYFCASLQFSGANVLTFGAGSRLTVL.